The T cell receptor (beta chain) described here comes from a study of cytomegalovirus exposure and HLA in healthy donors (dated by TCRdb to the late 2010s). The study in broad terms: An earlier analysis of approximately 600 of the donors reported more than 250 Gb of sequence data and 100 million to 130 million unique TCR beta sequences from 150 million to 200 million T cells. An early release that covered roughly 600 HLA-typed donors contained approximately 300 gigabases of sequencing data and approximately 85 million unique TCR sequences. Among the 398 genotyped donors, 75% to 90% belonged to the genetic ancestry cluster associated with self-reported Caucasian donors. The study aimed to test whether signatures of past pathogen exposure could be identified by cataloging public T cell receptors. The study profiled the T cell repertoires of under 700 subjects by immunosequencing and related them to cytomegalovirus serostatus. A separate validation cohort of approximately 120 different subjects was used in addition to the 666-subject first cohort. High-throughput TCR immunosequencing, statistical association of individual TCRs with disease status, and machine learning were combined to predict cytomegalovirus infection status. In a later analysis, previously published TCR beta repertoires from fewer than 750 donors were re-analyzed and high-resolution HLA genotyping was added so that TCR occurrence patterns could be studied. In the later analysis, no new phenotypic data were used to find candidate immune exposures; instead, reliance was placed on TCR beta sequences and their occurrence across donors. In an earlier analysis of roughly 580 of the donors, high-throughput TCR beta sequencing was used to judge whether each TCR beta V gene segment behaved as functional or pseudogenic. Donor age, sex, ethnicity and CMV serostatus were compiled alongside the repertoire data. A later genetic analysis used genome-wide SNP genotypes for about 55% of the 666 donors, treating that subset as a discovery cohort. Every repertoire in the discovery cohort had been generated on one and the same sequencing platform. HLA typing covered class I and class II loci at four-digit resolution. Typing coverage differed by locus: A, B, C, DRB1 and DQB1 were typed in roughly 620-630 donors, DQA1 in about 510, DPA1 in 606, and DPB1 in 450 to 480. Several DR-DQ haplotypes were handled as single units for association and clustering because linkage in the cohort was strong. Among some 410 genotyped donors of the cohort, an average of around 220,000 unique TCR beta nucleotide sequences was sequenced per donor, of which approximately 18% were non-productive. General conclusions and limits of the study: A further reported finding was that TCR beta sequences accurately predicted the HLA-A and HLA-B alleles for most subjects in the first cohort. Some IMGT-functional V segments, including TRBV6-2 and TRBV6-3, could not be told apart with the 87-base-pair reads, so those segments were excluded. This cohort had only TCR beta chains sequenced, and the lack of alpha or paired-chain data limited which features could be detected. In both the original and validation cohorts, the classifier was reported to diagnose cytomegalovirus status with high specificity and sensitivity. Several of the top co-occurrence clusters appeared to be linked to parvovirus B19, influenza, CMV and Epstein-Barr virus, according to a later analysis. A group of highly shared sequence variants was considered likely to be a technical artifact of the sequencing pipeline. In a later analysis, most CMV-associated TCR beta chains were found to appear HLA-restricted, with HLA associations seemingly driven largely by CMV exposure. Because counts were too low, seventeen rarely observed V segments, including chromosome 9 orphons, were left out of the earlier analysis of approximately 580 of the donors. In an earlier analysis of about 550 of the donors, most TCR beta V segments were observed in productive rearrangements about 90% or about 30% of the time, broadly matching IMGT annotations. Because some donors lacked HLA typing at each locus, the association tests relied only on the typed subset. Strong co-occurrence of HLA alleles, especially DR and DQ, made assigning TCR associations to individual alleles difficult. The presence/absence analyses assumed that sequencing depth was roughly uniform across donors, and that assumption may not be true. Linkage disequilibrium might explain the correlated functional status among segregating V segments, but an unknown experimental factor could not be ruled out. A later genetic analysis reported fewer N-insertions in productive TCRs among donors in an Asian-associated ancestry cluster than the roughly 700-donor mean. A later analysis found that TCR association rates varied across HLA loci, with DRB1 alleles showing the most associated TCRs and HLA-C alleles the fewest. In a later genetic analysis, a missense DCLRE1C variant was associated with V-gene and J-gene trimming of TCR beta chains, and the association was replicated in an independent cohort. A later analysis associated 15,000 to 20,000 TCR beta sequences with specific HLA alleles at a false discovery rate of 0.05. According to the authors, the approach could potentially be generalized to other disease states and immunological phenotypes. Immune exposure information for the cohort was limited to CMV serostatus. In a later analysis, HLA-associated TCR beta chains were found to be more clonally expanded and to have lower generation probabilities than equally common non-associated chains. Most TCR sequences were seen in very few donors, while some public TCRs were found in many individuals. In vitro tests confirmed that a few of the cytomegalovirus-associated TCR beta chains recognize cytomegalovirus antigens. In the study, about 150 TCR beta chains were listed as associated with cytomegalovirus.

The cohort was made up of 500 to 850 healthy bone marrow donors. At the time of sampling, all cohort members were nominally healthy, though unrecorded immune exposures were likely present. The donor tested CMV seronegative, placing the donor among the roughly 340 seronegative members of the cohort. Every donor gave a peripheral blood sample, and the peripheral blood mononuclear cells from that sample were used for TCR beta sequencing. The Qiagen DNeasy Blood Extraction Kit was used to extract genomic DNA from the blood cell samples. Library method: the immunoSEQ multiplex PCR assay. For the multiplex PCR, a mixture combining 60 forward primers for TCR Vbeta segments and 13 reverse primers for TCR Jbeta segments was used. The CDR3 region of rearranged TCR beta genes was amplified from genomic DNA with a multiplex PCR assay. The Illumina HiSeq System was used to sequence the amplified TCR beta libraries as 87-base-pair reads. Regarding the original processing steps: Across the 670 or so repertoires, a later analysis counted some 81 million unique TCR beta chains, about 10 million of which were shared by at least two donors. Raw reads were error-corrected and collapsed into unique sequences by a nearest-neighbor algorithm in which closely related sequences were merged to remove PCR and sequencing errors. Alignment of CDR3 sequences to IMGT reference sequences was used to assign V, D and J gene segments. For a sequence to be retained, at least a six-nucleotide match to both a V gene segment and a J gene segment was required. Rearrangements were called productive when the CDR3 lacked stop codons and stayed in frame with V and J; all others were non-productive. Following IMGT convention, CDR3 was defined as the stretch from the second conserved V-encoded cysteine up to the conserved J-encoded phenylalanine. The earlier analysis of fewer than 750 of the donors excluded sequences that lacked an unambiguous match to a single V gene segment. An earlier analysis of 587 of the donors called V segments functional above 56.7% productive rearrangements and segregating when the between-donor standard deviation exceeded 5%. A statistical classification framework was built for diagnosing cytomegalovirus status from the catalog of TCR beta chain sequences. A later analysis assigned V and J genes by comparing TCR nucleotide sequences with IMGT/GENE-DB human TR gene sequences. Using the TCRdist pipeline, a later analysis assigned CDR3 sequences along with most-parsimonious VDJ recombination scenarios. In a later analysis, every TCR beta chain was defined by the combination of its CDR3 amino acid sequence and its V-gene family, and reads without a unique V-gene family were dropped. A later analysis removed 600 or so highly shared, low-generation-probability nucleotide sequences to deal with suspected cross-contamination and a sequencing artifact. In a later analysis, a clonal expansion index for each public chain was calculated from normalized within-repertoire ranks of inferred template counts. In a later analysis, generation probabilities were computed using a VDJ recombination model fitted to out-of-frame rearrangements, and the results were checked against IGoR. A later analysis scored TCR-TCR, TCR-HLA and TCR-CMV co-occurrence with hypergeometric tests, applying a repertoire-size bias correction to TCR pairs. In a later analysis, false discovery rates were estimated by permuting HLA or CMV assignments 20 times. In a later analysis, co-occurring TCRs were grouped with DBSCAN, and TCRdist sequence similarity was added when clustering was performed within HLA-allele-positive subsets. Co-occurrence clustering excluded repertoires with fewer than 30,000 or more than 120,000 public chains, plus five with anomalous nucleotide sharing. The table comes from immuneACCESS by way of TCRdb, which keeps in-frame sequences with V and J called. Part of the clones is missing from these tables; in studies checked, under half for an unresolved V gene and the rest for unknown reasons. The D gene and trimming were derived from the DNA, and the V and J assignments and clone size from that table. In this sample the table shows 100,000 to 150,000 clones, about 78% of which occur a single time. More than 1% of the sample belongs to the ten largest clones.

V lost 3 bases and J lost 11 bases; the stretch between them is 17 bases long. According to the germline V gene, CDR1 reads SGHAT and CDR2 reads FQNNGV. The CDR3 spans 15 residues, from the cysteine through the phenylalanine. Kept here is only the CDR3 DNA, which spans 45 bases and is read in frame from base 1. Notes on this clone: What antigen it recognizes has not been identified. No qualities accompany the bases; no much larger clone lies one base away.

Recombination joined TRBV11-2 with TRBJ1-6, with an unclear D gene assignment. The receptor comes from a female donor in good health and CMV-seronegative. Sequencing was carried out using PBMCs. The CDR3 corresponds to CASSLVGGLAAPLHF. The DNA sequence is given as TGTGCCAGCAGCTTGGTGGGTGGCCTCGCGGCACCCCTCCACTTT.